Presented here are 2 T cell receptor beta chains from one specimen sequenced in a study of beta chain features in type 1 diabetes. Overall study results and limits: Moderately but significantly shorter TCRB CDR3s were found in Type 1 diabetes patients in all four CD4+ subsets.

Isolated RNA was reverse transcribed in full, so expressed TCRB transcripts were sequenced. The data were produced by immunoSEQ multiplex PCR, yet TCRdb's version contains in-frame clones alone and is incomplete. The data hold 100,000 to 150,000 clones, with approximately 10% observed a single time. These receptors have no identified antigens. Specimen: central memory CD4+ T cells from blood. These TCRs come from a man younger than 40 with type 1 diabetes.

There are a few counts of this clone. The genes are TRBV5-4 and TRBJ2-1, with D possibly TRBD2 on 5 matching bases. The CDR3 totals 15 residues. Germline CDR1 reads SGHNT; CDR2 reads YYREEE (reference sequence). V dropped 2 bases and J dropped 1 base, with 10 bases sitting between them. The CDR3 spells CASSFGLASYNEQFF. The DNA for the CDR3 is TGTGCCAGCAGCTTTGGGCTAGCTTCCTACAATGAGCAGTTCTTC.

The chain combines TRBV2 with TRBJ2-5, with D possibly being TRBD1 (7 bases). Trimming took 4 bases from V and 5 from J, leaving 14 bases between them. Germline assignment: CDR1 SNHLY and CDR2 FYNNEI. This CDR3 is built from 14 residues. CDR3 DNA: TGTGCCAGCAGTGTCCAGGGGGGCGACGAGACCCAGTACTTC. Encoded protein: CASSVQGGDETQYF.